A single sample gave rise to the 18 T cell receptor beta chains below, sequenced in a study of vaccination effects on CD4 cells after COVID-19. Expansion of antigen-specific CD4+ T cells with viral peptide pools was carried out by the ViraFEST assay before sequencing. With more than 9 days of culture completed, CD4+ T cells were isolated. In the vaccine recipients, nucleocapsid antibodies were negative and there was no prior SARS-CoV-2 infection. The protocol was immunoSEQ multiplex PCR, while the TCRdb copy is restricted to in-frame clones and leaves out a portion. The sample has tens of thousands of clones, around 76% seen once. The antigens for these receptors are not known. This sample comprised CD4+ T cells from PBMCs cultured with HCoV-NL63 spike peptides, obtained before COVID-19 vaccination. These receptors all stem from a human donor who received a COVID-19 vaccine.

The V and J genes are TRBV24-1 and TRBJ1-4; D gene ambiguous. Germline CDR1 and CDR2: KGHDR and SFDVKD. The CDR3 covers 16 residues. Trimming removed 4 bases from V and 0 bases from J, with 11 bases in between. In DNA form, the CDR3 reads TGTGCCACCAGTGACGGACGAGCTGCAACTAATGAAAAACTGTTTTTT. Its protein is CATSDGRAATNEKLFF.

This chain joins TRBV10-1 and TRBJ2-7; D remains unclear. Trimming cost V 5 bases and J 9 bases, with 11 bases left between them. Germline V gene lookup returns CDR1 WNHNN and CDR2 SYGVQD (reference sequence). The CDR3 is 11 residues long. The CDR3 here is CASSRATGQYV. The CDR3 region has the DNA TGCGCCAGCAGTAGGGCTACGGGGCAGTACGTC.

This clone was seen more than once but under ten times. This chain links TRBV7-8 with TRBJ1-1, with unresolved D. Trimming shortened V by 1 base and J by 2 bases, and 14 bases separated the two germline ends. CDR3 length: 16 residues. In germline, CDR1 is SGHVS, CDR2 FQNEAQ. The CDR3 sequence: CASSLGRARTNTEAFF. The CDR3 coding sequence is TGTGCCAGCAGCTTAGGTAGGGCCAGGACTAACACTGAAGCTTTCTTT.

The DNA of the CDR3 is TGTGCCTGGAGGGGACTAGCAAGAGGGAATACGCAGTATTTT. Its protein is CAWRGLARGNTQYF. This chain uses TRBV30 with TRBJ2-3; 9 bases align to TRBD2. The length of the CDR3 is 14 residues. From germline, CDR1 is GTSNPN and CDR2 SVGIG (reference sequence). After removal of 3 bases from V and 7 bases from J, the junction contained 8 bases not matched to a gene.

The rearrangement uses TRBV5-1 and TRBJ1-2, with no clear D. V lost 0 bases and J 7 bases, leaving 13 bases between the germline ends. CDR3 length: 14 amino acids. Germline CDR1 SGHRS, CDR2 YFSETQ. In DNA form, the CDR3 reads TGCGCCAGCAGCTTGGAGAACAGATTGGGTGGCTACACCTTC. It encodes CASSLENRLGGYTF.

The J gene is TRBJ1-5, the V gene TRBV30; 7 positions agree with TRBD1. Germline-derived CDR1 and CDR2 are GTSNPN and SVGIG (reference sequence). V dropped 2 bases and J dropped 7; count of bases not matched to a gene: 5. The CDR3 is 13 amino acids. CDR3 bases: TGTGCCTGGAGTAGAACAGGGGAACAGCCCCAGCATTTT. Residues: CAWSRTGEQPQHF.

The chain recombines TRBV2 with TRBJ1-1; 7 nucleotides agree with TRBD1. The CDR3 has 14 amino acids. The V and J ends lost 6 bases and 0 bases, in that order; junction bases with no gene match: 4. Germline-derived CDR1 and CDR2 are SNHLY and FYNNEI. CDR3 sequence: CASRTGAVNTEAFF. The CDR3 DNA reads TGTGCCAGCAGAACAGGGGCAGTGAACACTGAAGCTTTCTTT.

The CDR3 reads CASSQGVRQPQHF. The CDR3 DNA is TGTGCCAGCAGCCAAGGGGTAAGGCAGCCCCAGCATTTT. This sequence joins TRBV14 and TRBJ1-5; D is ambiguous. CDR3 length: 13 amino acids. Trimming took off 1 base at V and 7 bases at J, with 8 bases between the two ends. Germline assignment: CDR1 SGHDN and CDR2 FVKESK.

The chain recombines TRBV11-2 with TRBJ1-1; no definite D call. CDR1 and CDR2 (germline): SGHAT, FQNNGV. The CDR3 consists of 11 residues. V lost 8 bases and J 2 bases, leaving 6 bases between the germline ends. The CDR3 DNA reads TGTGCCAGCGCGTCAAACACTGAAGCTTTCTTT. Translating gives CASASNTEAFF.

The chain carries TRBV7-2 and TRBJ2-5, with 8 bases matching TRBD1. Trimming took 5 bases from V and 4 from J; bases not matched to a gene: 9. The length of the CDR3 is 15 residues. CDR1 and CDR2 from the germline V gene are SGHTA and FQGNSA. CDR3 sequence: CASSPSRTGRETQYF. CDR3 in DNA: TGTGCCAGCAGCCCATCCAGGACAGGGAGAGAGACCCAGTACTTC. The complete variable domain, with remaining parts taken from reference TRBV7-2 and TRBJ2-5, reads GAGVSQSPSNKVTEKGKDVELRCDPISGHTALYWYRQSLGQGLEFLIYFQGNSAPDKSGLPSDRFSAERTGGSVSTLTIQRTQQEDSAVYLCASSPSRTGRETQYFGPGTRLLVL.

The chain recombines TRBV27 with TRBJ2-3; D is perhaps TRBD2 (7 bases). CDR3 length: 15 residues. The V gene lost 4 bases and the J gene lost 1 base, with 12 bases spanning the gap. CDR1 and CDR2 from the germline V gene are MNHEY and SMNVEV (reference sequence). This CDR3 is CASSYRGAGTDTQYF. CDR3 DNA sequence: TGTGCCAGCAGTTATCGGGGGGCCGGCACAGATACGCAGTATTTT.

This chain uses TRBV30 with TRBJ2-4; D possibly corresponds to TRBD2 (5 bases). The CDR3 spans 15 residues. CDR1 GTSNPN and CDR2 SVGIG come from the germline V gene (reference sequence). V was clipped by 3 bases and J by 1 base, with 13 bases between them. This CDR3 reads CAWRAKGVAKNIQYF. The CDR3 coding sequence is TGTGCCTGGAGAGCAAAGGGAGTCGCCAAAAACATTCAGTACTTC.

The J gene is TRBJ2-6, the V gene TRBV5-5; 8 bases fit TRBD1. Germline lookup yields CDR1 SGHKS and CDR2 YYEKEE (reference sequence). The CDR3 has 17 amino acids. Losses at the gene ends were 1 base for V and 0 bases for J; bases not matched to a gene: 3. The CDR3 loop reads CASSLWTGLSGANVLTF. DNA for the CDR3: TGTGCCAGCAGCTTGTGGACAGGGCTCTCTGGGGCCAACGTCCTGACTTTC.

The chain uses TRBV2 and TRBJ1-4; D is unclear. The germline V and J ends were trimmed by 7 bases and 3 bases, with 12 bases remaining between them. Germline CDR1 is SNHLY and CDR2 is FYNNEI. This CDR3 spans 14 amino acids. The CDR3 coding sequence is TGTGCCAGCAATTACAGTCCCGCTAATGAAAAACTGTTTTTT. This sequence encodes CASNYSPANEKLFF.

The gene calls are TRBV30 and TRBJ1-5, with D possibly matching TRBD1 (6 bases). Trimming cost V 1 base and J 5 bases, with 15 bases left between them. Germline V lookup: CDR1 GTSNPN, CDR2 SVGIG (reference sequence). This CDR3 spans 15 amino acids. The CDR3 DNA sequence: TGTGCCTGGAGTGGTGTTAGGGGGGGCCATCAGCCCCAGCATTTT. Its protein is CAWSGVRGGHQPQHF.

This clone came up a few times. The chain couples TRBV30 to TRBJ1-3, with 7 bases lining up with TRBD1. CDR1 and CDR2 from the germline V gene are GTSNPN and SVGIG (reference sequence). This CDR3 is 14 amino acids long. With V trimmed by 3 bases and J by 2 bases, 4 bases remained unmatched. In DNA, the CDR3 is TGTGCCTGGAGAACCGGGACAGCTGGAAACACCATATATTTT. It codes for CAWRTGTAGNTIYF. The whole variable domain, remainder taken from reference TRBV30 and TRBJ1-3, is SQTIHQWPATLVQPVGSPLSLECTVEGTSNPNLYWYRQAAGRGLQLLFYSVGIGQISSEVPQNLSASRPQDRQFILSSKKLLLSDSGFYLCAWRTGTAGNTIYFGEGSWLTVV.

V usage is TRBV15 and J usage is TRBJ1-2; D is perhaps TRBD1 (5 bases). The germline V gene has CDR1 LNHNV and CDR2 YYDKDF (reference sequence). The CDR3 covers 13 residues. Trimming left V 3 bases short and J 5 bases short, with 10 bases between. The CDR3 DNA is TGTGCCACCAGCAGGGGGCAGTCGTATGGCTACACCTTC. Translation gives CATSRGQSYGYTF.

The chain's CDR3 is CASSQIISPAGDYGYTF. Here the CDR3 DNA reads TGTGCCAGTAGTCAAATAATTTCCCCGGCAGGGGACTATGGCTACACCTTC. The rearrangement joins TRBV19 to TRBJ1-2; D possibly corresponds to TRBD1 (6 bases). Germline CDR1 is LNHDA and CDR2 is SQIVND (reference sequence). The CDR3 extends over 17 amino acids. Trimming removed 5 bases from V and 3 bases from J, with 22 bases in between.